Each of the 29 T cell receptor beta chains below was sequenced from the same sample in a study of shared clonotypes between healthy human individuals. Positively selected for CCR7, the CD45RO-negative cells used as naive CD8 cells excluded terminally differentiated effector memory CD45RA+ cells. Sequenced by immunoSEQ multiplex PCR; TCRdb stores in-frame clones only, minus some. The table has about 580,000 clones, about 98% seen once. What was sequenced was naive CD8+ T cells sorted from blood. All receptors derive from a man aged 25 to 40 in good health.

J is TRBJ2-2 and V is TRBV27; no definite D call. CDR1 MNHEY and CDR2 SMNVEV come from the germline V gene (reference sequence). This CDR3 has 14 amino acids. The V end lost 7 bases, the J end lost 10 bases, and 19 bases lay between the germline ends. CDR3 nucleotides: TGTGCCAGCACTAAAGCCCGGGCTGAATCGGAGCTGTTTTTT. Protein product: CASTKARAESELFF.

Concerning this clone: This CDR3 is also generated by other DNA sequences in the sample. The chain combines TRBV27 with TRBJ2-7; no reliable D call. CDR1 is MNHEY, CDR2 SMNVEV, per germline (reference sequence). V lost 6 bases and J lost 0, with 6 bases in between. The CDR3 runs to 12 residues. In nucleotides, the CDR3 is TGTGCCAGCAGCCCCTCCTCCTACGAGCAGTACTTC. Translating gives CASSPSSYEQYF.

This chain links TRBV4-1 with TRBJ1-1; the D gene is possibly TRBD1 (6 bases). The CDR3 runs 12 residues. From germline, CDR1 is MGHRA and CDR2 YSYEKL. V lost 1 base, J lost 11 bases, and 11 bases lay in between. CDR3 sequence: CASSQAAQGAFF. Written as DNA, the CDR3 is TGCGCCAGCAGCCAAGCGGCCCAGGGGGCTTTCTTT.

This sequence joins TRBV27 and TRBJ1-1; TRBD1 is a possible D gene (5 bases). The germline CDR1 and CDR2 sequences are MNHEY and SMNVEV (reference sequence). The germline V and J ends were trimmed by 5 bases and 4 bases, with 14 bases remaining between them. The CDR3 spans 14 residues. The CDR3 DNA sequence: TGTGCCAGCAGTCTAGGGGTAAAGGCCACTGAAGCTTTCTTT. This gives the protein CASSLGVKATEAFF.

CDR3 region: CASSPYQGTDTQYF. As DNA, the CDR3 is TGTGCCAGCAGCCCCTACCAGGGGACAGATACGCAGTATTTT. V usage is TRBV11-3 and J usage is TRBJ2-3; a possible D gene is TRBD1 (6 bases). V lost 5 bases and J 3 bases, leaving 12 bases between the germline ends. This CDR3 is 14 amino acids long. Germline V gene sequence: CDR1 SGHNT, CDR2 YENEEA.

The chain has TRBV27 and TRBJ2-3; D gene uncertain. The CDR3 is 13 amino acids. CDR1 MNHEY and CDR2 SMNVEV come from the germline V gene (reference sequence). V shed 6 bases and J shed 4 bases, with 11 bases lying between them. CDR3 coding DNA: TGTGCCAGCAGAAGCCTCCATCCAGATACGCAGTATTTT. It codes for CASRSLHPDTQYF.

The CDR3 reads CASSRSRLAGNLGELFF. CDR3 DNA: TGCGCCAGCAGTCGATCTCGACTAGCGGGAAATCTCGGGGAGCTGTTTTTT. The chain joins TRBV4-3 to TRBJ2-2; TRBD2 matches at 11 bases. The CDR3 consists of 17 residues. The germline V gene has CDR1 LGHNA and CDR2 YSLEER. V trimming: 6 bases; J trimming: 7 bases; junction bases outside the gene matches: 13.

The V and J genes are TRBV27 and TRBJ1-1; 7 bases match TRBD1. Losses at the gene ends were 6 bases for V and 7 bases for J; bases not matched to a gene: 5. Germline V gene data show CDR1 as MNHEY and CDR2 as SMNVEV (reference sequence). CDR3 length: 12 amino acids. CDR3: CASSSGGFEAFF. CDR3 nucleotides: TGTGCCAGCAGCTCAGGGGGTTTTGAAGCTTTCTTT.

The chain carries TRBV7-9 and TRBJ1-2; TRBD1 is a possible D gene (5 bases). CDR3 length: 13 residues. Trimming removed 5 bases at V and 4 bases at J, with 11 bases between. Germline V CDR1 and CDR2: SEHNR, FQNEAQ (reference sequence). CDR3 coding DNA: TGTGCCAGCAGCCGACAGATCTTCTATGGCTACACCTTC. It translates to CASSRQIFYGYTF.

V usage is TRBV28 and J usage is TRBJ2-7, with D perhaps matching TRBD2 (5 bases). Between the trimmed V and J ends, which lost 5 bases and 5 bases, there was a span of 19 bases. Germline V gene data show CDR1 as MDHEN and CDR2 as SYDVKM. The CDR3 spans 15 residues. In nucleotides, the CDR3 is TGTGCCAGCAGTCCCATGAGGGAGACCCTAGACGAGCAGTACTTC. Residues: CASSPMRETLDEQYF.

The rearrangement uses TRBV27 and TRBJ2-1, with a possible D match to TRBD1 (6 bases). V lost 5 bases and J lost 6, with 20 bases in between. The CDR3 contains 16 residues. Looked up from germline, CDR1 is MNHEY and CDR2 is SMNVEV (reference sequence). The CDR3 protein is CASSPPGARAANEQFF. The CDR3 DNA follows: TGTGCCAGCAGTCCCCCAGGGGCGCGAGCTGCCAATGAGCAGTTCTTC.

This chain links TRBV7-9 with TRBJ2-6, with D possibly matching TRBD1 (5 bases). The CDR3 is 16 amino acids. Trimming took off 7 bases at V and 4 bases at J, with 17 bases between the two ends. The germline CDR1 and CDR2 sequences are SEHNR and FQNEAQ (reference sequence). CDR3 residues: CASTPRGSTGANVLTF. The CDR3 DNA is TGTGCCAGCACTCCAAGGGGCTCCACAGGGGCCAACGTCCTGACTTTC.

Turning to this clone: Other nucleotide sequences from this sample produce the same CDR3. The genes are TRBV18 and TRBJ2-7; the D is unclear. V was shortened by 3 bases and J by 1 base, with 4 bases between the two germline ends. The CDR3 contains 12 residues. Per germline, CDR1 KGHSH and CDR2 LQKENI. In nucleotides, the CDR3 is TGTGCCAGCTCACCCCTGTCCTACGAGCAGTACTTC. Residues: CASSPLSYEQYF.

The chain employs TRBV11-2 and TRBJ2-5; D remains ambiguous. The V gene's germline CDR1 is SGHAT and CDR2 FQNNGV. Trimming left V 5 bases short and J 3 bases short, with 7 bases between. The CDR3 runs to 12 residues. The CDR3, as DNA: TGTGCCAGCAGCACCCTCGAAGAGACCCAGTACTTC. Translation: CASSTLEETQYF.

Here the CDR3 DNA reads TGTGCCACCAGCAGAGCACGGAAGGGGAGAGGAAACACCATATATTTT. Translating gives CATSRARKGRGNTIYF. The chain has TRBV15 and TRBJ1-3, with D possibly being TRBD1 (5 bases). Per the germline V gene, CDR1 is LNHNV and CDR2 is YYDKDF (reference sequence). This CDR3 is 16 amino acids long. V dropped 1 base and J dropped 4 bases, with 14 bases sitting between them. The variable domain in full, with the rest retrieved from reference TRBV15 and TRBJ1-3, is DAMVIQNPRYQVTQFGKPVTLSCSQTLNHNVMYWYQQKSSQAPKLLFHYYDKDFNNEADTPDNFQSRRPNTSFCFLDIRSPGLGDTAMYLCATSRARKGRGNTIYFGEGSWLTVV.

The gene calls are TRBV10-3 and TRBJ2-1; 7 bases agree with TRBD2. This CDR3 comprises 14 residues. After removal of 7 bases from V and 7 bases from J, the junction contained 10 bases not matched to a gene. The V gene's germline CDR1 is ENHRY and CDR2 SYGVKD. The CDR3: CAINRREIENEQFF. The CDR3 nucleotides read TGTGCCATCAATCGGCGGGAGATAGAGAATGAGCAGTTCTTC.

The CDR3 sequence: CASSLALRGSYQPQHF. The CDR3 DNA reads TGTGCCAGCAGCTTAGCGCTCAGGGGGTCTTACCAGCCCCAGCATTTT. The V and J genes are TRBV7-6 and TRBJ1-5; 7 bases are shared with TRBD1. Germline V lookup: CDR1 SGHVS, CDR2 FNYEAQ. The CDR3 sequence is 16 residues long. Trimming removed 0 bases from V and 7 bases from J; junction bases left unmatched: 9.

This clone was counted once. V gene TRBV9 combines with J gene TRBJ2-7; 7 nucleotides line up with TRBD1. After removal of 3 bases from V and 6 bases from J, the junction contained 6 bases not matched to a gene. CDR3 size: 13 residues. Germline values: CDR1 SGDLS, CDR2 YYNGEE. The DNA of the CDR3 is TGTGCCAGCAGCGACCCAAACAGGGGCGAGCAGTACTTC. Its protein is CASSDPNRGEQYF.

In its sample, this clone was seen once. This chain connects TRBV6-5 to TRBJ2-7; TRBD2 agrees at 9 bases. Germline-derived CDR1 and CDR2 are MNHEY and SVGAGI. The length of the CDR3 is 14 residues. Unmatched junction bases numbered 2, after V lost 2 bases and J lost 3 bases. The CDR3 sequence: CASSYAGGGYEQYF. The CDR3 coding sequence is TGTGCCAGCAGTTACGCGGGGGGGGGCTACGAGCAGTACTTC.

This rearrangement joins TRBV28 to TRBJ1-2; 7 bases are shared with TRBD1. The CDR3 is 13 residues long. The V gene's germline CDR1 is MDHEN and CDR2 SYDVKM. Trimming at V came to 5 bases and at J to 3 bases, leaving 3 bases not matched to a gene. The CDR3 region has the DNA TGTGCCAGCAGTCGACAGGGCCACTATGGCTACACCTTC. This sequence encodes CASSRQGHYGYTF.

The rearrangement joins TRBV4-3 to TRBJ2-7; D gene unclear. Germline V gene data show CDR1 as LGHNA and CDR2 as YSLEER. V lost 2 bases and J lost 3, with 14 bases in between. The CDR3 is made up of 15 amino acids. Here the CDR3 DNA reads TGCGCCAGCAGCCAAATTCCTACTCCAATCTACGAGCAGTACTTC. Translated: CASSQIPTPIYEQYF.

The genes are TRBV28 and TRBJ2-2; 7 bases fit TRBD1. The trim removed 5 bases at V and 5 bases at J, leaving 5 bases unmatched. From germline, CDR1 is MDHEN and CDR2 SYDVKM. The CDR3 has 14 amino acids. CDR3 amino acids: CASSVTGVTGELFF. DNA for the CDR3: TGTGCCAGCAGTGTCACAGGGGTAACCGGGGAGCTGTTTTTT.

V usage is TRBV5-4 and J usage is TRBJ2-7, with TRBD2 as a possible D gene (5 bases). The V gene lost 4 bases and the J gene lost 0 bases, with 14 bases spanning the gap. This CDR3 has 15 residues. Per the germline V gene, CDR1 is SGHNT and CDR2 is YYREEE (reference sequence). In DNA, the CDR3 is TGTGCCAGCAGCCCCACAGAGGGTGGCTCCTACGAGCAGTACTTC. It encodes CASSPTEGGSYEQYF.

The V and J genes are TRBV6-1 and TRBJ2-7; 10 nucleotides agree with TRBD1. J was trimmed by 3 bases and V by 4 bases; bases with no gene match: 9. This CDR3 is 16 amino acids long. The germline gives CDR1 MNHNS, CDR2 SASEGT. The CDR3 DNA reads TGTGCCAGCAGTGTGACAGGGGGCAATCCTCGCTACGAGCAGTACTTC. Its protein is CASSVTGGNPRYEQYF.

The chain combines TRBV10-3 with TRBJ2-6; tentatively, D is TRBD2 (6 bases). V was cut by 2 bases and J by 1 base, with 12 bases left in between. The CDR3 covers 17 residues. Germline assignment: CDR1 ENHRY and CDR2 SYGVKD. DNA of the CDR3: TGTGCCATCAGTGAGGTGCGGGATCGATCTGGGGCCAACGTCCTGACTTTC. Translation: CAISEVRDRSGANVLTF.

Worth noting for this clone: Other DNA sequences in this sample translate to the same CDR3. The CDR3 DNA reads as TGTGCCAGCAGTTTGGGGGCGGGACCCTACGAGCAGTACTTC. Its translation: CASSLGAGPYEQYF. The genes are TRBV27 and TRBJ2-7; the D call may be TRBD1 or TRBD2 (6 bases each). This CDR3 has 14 amino acids. Between the trimmed V and J ends, which lost 3 bases and 2 bases, there was a span of 11 bases. The germline V gene has CDR1 MNHEY and CDR2 SMNVEV (reference sequence).

The chain recombines TRBV7-9 with TRBJ2-7, with D maybe TRBD2 (5 bases). Germline V gene sequence: CDR1 SEHNR, CDR2 FQNEAQ (reference sequence). The V end was cut by 5 bases, the J end by 1 base, with 15 bases between. This CDR3 is 15 amino acids long. The CDR3: CASSRTEGPSYEQYF. The CDR3 DNA sequence: TGTGCCAGCAGCCGTACTGAGGGCCCGTCCTACGAGCAGTACTTC.

The chain couples TRBV5-8 to TRBJ1-2; 7 positions match TRBD1. Germline V gene data show CDR1 as SGHTS and CDR2 as YDEGEE. This CDR3 is 14 amino acids long. V lost 9 bases to trimming and J lost 6 bases; unmatched junction nucleotides: 14. The CDR3 DNA follows: TGTGCCAACCCCCTAACCGGGACAGCGGATGGCTACACCTTC. Translation gives CANPLTGTADGYTF.

The V gene is TRBV9, the J gene TRBJ2-3; weak D call: TRBD2 (6 bases). CDR1 SGDLS and CDR2 YYNGEE come from the germline V gene. This CDR3 has 17 residues. V shed 0 bases and J shed 2 bases, with 16 bases lying between them. The CDR3 reads CASSVEKEGVYTDTQYF. CDR3 sequence (DNA): TGTGCCAGCAGCGTAGAGAAGGAGGGTGTTTACACAGATACGCAGTATTTT.